This TCR beta chain originates from a study of cytomegalovirus exposure and HLA in healthy donors. At the level of the study: An early release of data contained 75 million to 90 million unique TCRs, which came from HLA-typed donors. The study, taken as a whole, reports: Earlier findings revealed that most TCR beta V segments proved productive either about 87% or about 30% of the time.

Notes on this clone: Its target is unknown.

The PCR used 60 Vbeta and 13 Jbeta primers. The assay was immunoSEQ multiplex PCR, and TCRdb's table has in-frame clones only and misses some. Among about 59,000 clones listed, approximately 80% were seen once. The V gene's germline CDR1 is SGHNT and CDR2 YYREEE (reference sequence). The V end was cut by 0 bases, the J end by 4 bases, with 14 bases between. This CDR3 comprises 16 residues. Source material: PBMCs. The chain uses TRBV5-4 and TRBJ2-1; D is possibly TRBD2 (6 bases). The receptor was isolated from a woman in her 40s in good health and CMV-seronegative. The CDR3 here is CASSLGGAVVYNEQFF. DNA of the CDR3: TGTGCCAGCAGCTTGGGCGGGGCGGTGGTTTACAATGAGCAGTTCTTC.